This T cell receptor (beta chain) was retrieved from a study of CD4 T cells in relation to SARS-CoV-2 and coronaviruses. Study-level background: PBMCs were cultured with antigen for over nine days before TCR beta sequencing.

Sequencing was performed with immunoSEQ multiplex PCR; in TCRdb, only in-frame clones are kept and a portion is missing. The profile shows about 36,000 clones, roughly 80% of them singletons. For this clone: The antigen is undetermined.

CDR1 is SGHDN, CDR2 FVKESK, per germline. V lost 4 bases and J lost 0, with 12 bases in between. This CDR3 comprises 16 residues. For less than eleven days, roughly 100,000 sorted CD4+ cells grew with T cell-depleted PBMCs and CEF. Whole-study results and caveats: The cross-reactivity analysis covered only spike protein, not other viral proteins.

V usage is TRBV14 and J usage is TRBJ1-4, with D perhaps matching TRBD1 (5 bases). Sequencing was carried out using naive CD4+ T cells from PBMCs, cultured in vitro. Subset given: naive CD4+ T cells isolated by negative enrichment. The TCR sequence derives from an adult with COVID-19. CDR3 sequence: CASSPRQSATNEKLFF. CDR3 nucleotides: TGTGCCAGCAGCCCGCGACAGAGCGCAACTAATGAAAAACTGTTTTTT.